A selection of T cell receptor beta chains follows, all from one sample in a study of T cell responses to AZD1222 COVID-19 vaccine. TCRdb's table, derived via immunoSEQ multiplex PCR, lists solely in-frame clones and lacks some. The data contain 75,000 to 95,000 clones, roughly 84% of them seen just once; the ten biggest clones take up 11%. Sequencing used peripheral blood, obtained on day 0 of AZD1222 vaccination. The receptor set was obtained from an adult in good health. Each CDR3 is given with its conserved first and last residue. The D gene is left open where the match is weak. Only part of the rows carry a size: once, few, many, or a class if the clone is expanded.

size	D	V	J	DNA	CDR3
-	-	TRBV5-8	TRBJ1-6	TGTGCCAGCAGCCGATACCCCGGGACCTATAATTCACCCCTCCACTTT	CASSRYPGTYNSPLHF
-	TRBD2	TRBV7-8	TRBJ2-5	TGTGCCAGCAGCACTCGGACTAGGTTGGAAGTTTCCCAAGAGACCCAGTACTTC	CASSTRTRLEVSQETQYF
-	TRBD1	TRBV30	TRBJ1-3	TGTGCCTGGAGTCCCTTAGGGGGCTCCTCTGGAAACACCATATATTTT	CAWSPLGGSSGNTIYF
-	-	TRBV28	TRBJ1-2	TGTGCCAGCAGTTCCCATCGGAGGCCTGGTCTCTATGGCTACACCTTC	CASSSHRRPGLYGYTF
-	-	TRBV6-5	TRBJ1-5	TGTGCCAGCAGAGCCCAGGAAGGGTCCCTGCCCCAGCATTTT	CASRAQEGSLPQHF
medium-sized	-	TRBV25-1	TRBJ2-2	TGTGCCAGCAGTGACCCCCAAGCGGAGACTCTCACCGGGGAGCTGTTTTTT	CASSDPQAETLTGELFF
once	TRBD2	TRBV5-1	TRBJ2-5	TGCGCCAGCAGCTTAGGACTAGCGGGGTCGACTGGCGAGACCCAGTACTTC	CASSLGLAGSTGETQYF
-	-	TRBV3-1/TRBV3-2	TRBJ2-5	TGTGCCAGCAGCCATACGGCTAGTCAAGAGACCCAGTACTTC	CASSHTASQETQYF
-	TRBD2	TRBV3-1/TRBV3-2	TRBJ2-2	TGTGCCAGCAGCCAAGTAGGAATTGGAGCTAGCGGGATAGCGGGGACCGGGGAGCTGTTTTTT	CASSQVGIGASGIAGTGELFF
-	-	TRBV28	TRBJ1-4	TGTGCCAGCAGTTCTCGGGGAGGTAATGAAAAACTGTTTTTT	CASSSRGGNEKLFF
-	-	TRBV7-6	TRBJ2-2	TGTGCCAGCAGCTTAGGCCTACTGGCAGCCGCGAACACCGGGGAGCTGTTTTTT	CASSLGLLAAANTGELFF